This T cell receptor (beta chain) was observed in a study of blood T cell repertoires in COVID-19. About the study: The study drew acute and convalescent COVID-19 samples from the United States, Italy and Spain. Sources were T cells, B-cell-depleted T cells, or PBMCs; the material itself was cDNA or gDNA.

The table lists this clone with a count of one. In the source study's methods: Estimated nucleated cell counts came from reference gene primer amplification. Data came from immunoSEQ multiplex PCR; TCRdb stores just in-frame clones and leaves some out. D and trimming come from the DNA, and the V and J calls and clone size come from that table. The table lists approximately 150,000 clones, roughly nine tenths of them singletons. Germline loops: CDR1 MNHEY, CDR2 SMNVEV (reference sequence). The CDR3 is 15 amino acids. J gave up 8 bases and V 5 bases, and 8 bases lay outside the gene matches. The TCR was taken from a woman between 70 and 85 years old with acute or convalescent COVID-19. Material for sequencing was peripheral blood. The chain recombines TRBV27 with TRBJ2-1, with TRBD1 matching over 11 bases. CDR3 in amino acids: CASSAPGQGVDEQFF. In DNA form, the CDR3 reads TGTGCCAGCAGTGCCCCGGGACAGGGGGTCGATGAGCAGTTCTTC.